This passage covers 29 T cell receptor beta chains from one sample sequenced in a study of CD4 T cells in relation to SARS-CoV-2 and coronaviruses. Before the COVID-19 pandemic, during about 2011-2019, CD4+ T cells were taken from unexposed donors. TCRdb's table, derived via immunoSEQ multiplex PCR, lists solely in-frame clones and lacks some. The sample yields some 68,000 clones, roughly 93% seen once. The material sequenced was naive CD4+ T cells from PBMCs. Described subset: naive CD4+ T cells isolated by negative enrichment. Receptor source: a human donor in good health.

The V call is TRBV5-4, the J call TRBJ2-3; D may be TRBD1 (6 bases). This CDR3 spans 14 amino acids. CDR1 is SGHNT, CDR2 YYREEE, per germline (reference sequence). The V end was cut by 4 bases, the J end by 8 bases, with 17 bases between. CDR3 amino acids: CASSALQGPGTQYF. The CDR3 nucleotides read TGTGCCAGCAGCGCCCTACAGGGCCCTGGTACGCAGTATTTT.

This chain joins TRBV2 and TRBJ2-7; maybe TRBD1 (5 bases). Germline CDR1 SNHLY, CDR2 FYNNEI. Trimming cost V 10 bases and J 2 bases, with 12 bases left between them. This CDR3 region has 12 residues. The CDR3 protein is CATGQTPYEQYF. In DNA form, the CDR3 reads TGTGCCACAGGGCAGACCCCCTACGAGCAGTACTTC.

The chain has TRBV5-1 and TRBJ1-1, with D unclear. The CDR3 length is 13 residues. CDR1 and CDR2 from the germline V gene are SGHRS and YFSETQ. Trimming left V 5 bases short and J 1 base short, with 9 bases between. CDR3 sequence reads: CASSKITNTEAFF. The DNA for the CDR3 is TGCGCCAGCAGTAAAATAACGAACACTGAAGCTTTCTTT.

V gene TRBV18 combines with J gene TRBJ2-2, with 8 nucleotides matching TRBD2. V lost 1 base, J lost 3 bases, and 4 bases stayed unmatched. This CDR3 is 16 amino acids long. Germline V lookup: CDR1 KGHSH, CDR2 LQKENI. As DNA, the CDR3 is TGTGCCAGCTCACCACAGCCGGGGGGGCACACCGGGGAGCTGTTTTTT. It specifies CASSPQPGGHTGELFF.

J is TRBJ2-3 and V is TRBV7-9; 7 bases align to TRBD2. CDR1 is SEHNR and CDR2 is FQNEAQ in the germline V gene (reference sequence). The CDR3 is 15 amino acids. Germline trimming cut 5 bases from V and 0 bases from J; bases unmatched to any gene: 5. The CDR3 DNA reads as TGTGCCAGCAGCCAGCCGGGGGGAAGCACAGATACGCAGTATTTT. It encodes CASSQPGGSTDTQYF.

V usage is TRBV11-3 and J usage is TRBJ2-7, with TRBD1 matching 8 bases. The germline gives CDR1 SGHNT, CDR2 YENEEA. The ends lost 5 bases at V and 4 bases at J; junction bases unmatched: 1. CDR3 length: 12 amino acids. CDR3 coding DNA: TGTGCCAGCAGCCGGGACAGGTACGAGCAGTACTTC. Protein: CASSRDRYEQYF.

This clone has just one count. The chain uses TRBV5-1 and TRBJ1-5; D is unclear. Looked up from germline, CDR1 is SGHRS and CDR2 is YFSETQ. V lost 4 bases, J lost 7 bases, and 15 bases lay in between. The CDR3 loop spans 14 amino acids. The CDR3 sequence: CASSDTGGSQPQHF. CDR3 nucleotide sequence: TGCGCCAGCAGCGATACCGGAGGTAGCCAGCCCCAGCATTTT.

The CDR3 region is CASSEALLTYEQYF. As DNA, the CDR3 is TGTGCCAGCAGTGAAGCCCTATTGACCTACGAGCAGTACTTC. The J gene is TRBJ2-7, the V gene TRBV6-1; no firm D call. CDR1 and CDR2 (germline): MNHNS, SASEGT. This CDR3 is built from 14 residues. V was pared by 0 bases and J by 2 bases, with 8 bases between.

The chain couples TRBV3-1 (or the pseudogene TRBV3-2) to TRBJ2-7; D is possibly TRBD1 or TRBD2 (6 bases each). The CDR3 totals 14 residues. Per germline, CDR1 LGHDT and CDR2 YNNKEL (reference sequence). The V gene lost 1 base and the J gene lost 5 bases, with 12 bases spanning the gap. CDR3 coding DNA: TGTGCCAGCAGCCAAGGGTACGGGGGCCACGAGCAGTACTTC. It encodes CASSQGYGGHEQYF.

The genes are TRBV10-1 and TRBJ2-5; 9 bases are shared with TRBD2. Germline values: CDR1 WNHNN, CDR2 SYGVQD (reference sequence). Trimming cost V 3 bases and J 4 bases; bases outside gene matches: 12. The length of the CDR3 is 17 residues. As DNA, the CDR3 is TGCGCCAGCAGTGACTTTTTTGGTGTTAGCGGGAGAGAGACCCAGTACTTC. Protein: CASSDFFGVSGRETQYF.

The V gene is TRBV3-1 (or the pseudogene TRBV3-2), the J gene TRBJ2-1, with TRBD2 matching over 10 bases. Germline CDR1 is LGHDT and CDR2 is YNNKEL (reference sequence). Germline trimming cut 0 bases from V and 10 bases from J; bases unmatched to any gene: 3. The CDR3 consists of 14 residues. The CDR3 DNA is TGTGCCAGCAGCCAAGATGTTAGCGGGAGGGAGCAGTTCTTC. Protein: CASSQDVSGREQFF.

The rearrangement uses TRBV18 and TRBJ1-1; possible D gene TRBD1, 6 bases. The V end was cut by 1 base, the J end by 3 bases, with 15 bases between. The CDR3 consists of 16 residues. CDR1 is KGHSH and CDR2 is LQKENI in the germline V gene. In DNA form, the CDR3 reads TGTGCCAGCTCACCACTATCCTCAAGGGGGTACACTGAAGCTTTCTTT. Its protein is CASSPLSSRGYTEAFF.

The V call is TRBV5-1, the J call TRBJ1-3, with D possibly TRBD1 on 5 matching bases. The V and J ends lost 0 bases and 1 base respectively, with 8 bases between them. CDR3 size: 15 residues. Germline CDR1 SGHRS, CDR2 YFSETQ. The CDR3, as DNA: TGCGCCAGCAGCTTGGTGGGGACGTCTGGAAACACCATATATTTT. It translates to CASSLVGTSGNTIYF. The full variable domain, with the rest looked up from reference TRBV5-1 and TRBJ1-3, is KAGVTQTPRYLIKTRGQQVTLSCSPISGHRSVSWYQQTPGQGLQFLFEYFSETQRNKGNFPGRFSGRQFSNSRSEMNVSTLELGDSALYLCASSLVGTSGNTIYFGEGSWLTVV.

The chain is built from TRBV28 and TRBJ2-7; TRBD1 is a possible D gene (6 bases). The CDR3 has 12 residues. Germline loops: CDR1 MDHEN, CDR2 SYDVKM. V lost 7 bases, J lost 3 bases, and 10 bases lay in between. The CDR3 sequence: CASTDRSYEQYF. CDR3 nucleotide sequence: TGTGCCAGCACCGACAGGAGCTACGAGCAGTACTTC.

This clone appeared a single time. This chain uses TRBV28 with TRBJ2-5, with 8 bases identical to TRBD1. This CDR3 has 12 amino acids. The germline V gene encodes CDR1 MDHEN and CDR2 SYDVKM. V was pared by 8 bases and J by 5 bases, with 4 bases of the junction left unmatched. CDR3 loop: CASSGGMETQYF. In DNA, the CDR3 is TGTGCCAGCTCAGGGGGCATGGAGACCCAGTACTTC.

The chain couples TRBV5-1 to TRBJ2-1; 12 nucleotides align to TRBD1. The CDR3 runs to 17 residues. J lost 8 bases, V lost 0 bases, and 9 bases had no gene match. CDR1 SGHRS and CDR2 YFSETQ come from the germline V gene. The CDR3 bases are TGCGCCAGCAGCTTGGGGGTCGGGACAGGGGGCATCGATGAGCAGTTCTTC. Its protein product is CASSLGVGTGGIDEQFF.

The chain employs TRBV18 and TRBJ1-5; no definite D call. Trimming stripped 2 bases from V and 0 bases from J, with 8 bases between. CDR1 is KGHSH, CDR2 LQKENI, per germline. The length of the CDR3 is 15 residues. This CDR3 is CASSPLTNSNQPQHF. CDR3 bases: TGTGCCAGCTCACCATTAACTAATAGCAATCAGCCCCAGCATTTT.

The V call is TRBV25-1, the J call TRBJ2-1; the match to TRBD2 covers 7 bases. Germline CDR1 and CDR2: MGHDK and SYGVNS. The CDR3 consists of 16 residues. After removal of 4 bases from V and 5 bases from J, the junction contained 11 bases not matched to a gene. DNA for the CDR3: TGTGCCAGCAGTGTCCGCGGGGACTACATTAACAATGAGCAGTTCTTC. Its translation is CASSVRGDYINNEQFF. The variable domain in full, completed from reference TRBV25-1 and TRBJ2-1, reads EADIYQTPRYLVIGTGKKITLECSQTMGHDKMYWYQQDPGMELHLIHYSYGVNSTEKGDLSSESTVSRIRTEHFPLTLESARPSHTSQYLCASSVRGDYINNEQFFGPGTRLTVL.

The rearrangement links TRBV27 to TRBJ1-2, with 7 bases matching TRBD1. With V trimmed by 5 bases and J by 5 bases, 14 bases remained unmatched. This CDR3 spans 16 amino acids. The germline CDR1 and CDR2 sequences are MNHEY and SMNVEV (reference sequence). The CDR3 here is CASSAYRGTVLYGYTF. CDR3 in DNA: TGTGCCAGCAGTGCCTACAGGGGAACGGTTCTTTATGGCTACACCTTC.

There are a few counts of this clone. The chain links TRBV18 to TRBJ1-2, with unresolved D. Germline V gene sequence: CDR1 KGHSH, CDR2 LQKENI. V lost 2 bases and J 1 base, leaving 14 bases between the germline ends. This CDR3 is 16 amino acids long. CDR3 sequence (DNA): TGTGCCAGCTCACCAGATTTGGGCGCCGGTAACTATGGCTACACCTTC. Protein sequence: CASSPDLGAGNYGYTF.

This clone appeared a single time. The chain recombines TRBV19 with TRBJ2-2; D may be TRBD2 (5 bases). The CDR3 totals 14 residues. Deletions cut 5 bases from V and 3 bases from J, with 10 bases between. The germline CDR1 and CDR2 sequences are LNHDA and SQIVND (reference sequence). The CDR3 DNA is TGTGCCAGTAGTGCCACTAGAGACACCGGGGAGCTGTTTTTT. Protein: CASSATRDTGELFF. Filled out from reference TRBV19 and TRBJ2-2, the complete variable domain reads DGGITQSPKYLFRKEGQNVTLSCEQNLNHDAMYWYRQDPGQGLRLIYYSQIVNDFQKGDIAEGYSVSREKKESFPLTVTSAQKNPTAFYLCASSATRDTGELFFGEGSRLTVL.

This chain connects TRBV2 to TRBJ2-1, with 8 bases that match TRBD1. Per the germline V gene, CDR1 is SNHLY and CDR2 is FYNNEI. Trimming at V came to 6 bases and at J to 9 bases, leaving 13 bases not matched to a gene. The CDR3 runs 15 residues. The CDR3 protein is CASRADRELISEQFF. In nucleotides, the CDR3 is TGTGCCAGCAGGGCGGACAGGGAATTGATAAGTGAGCAGTTCTTC.

The V call is TRBV5-4, the J call TRBJ2-3; D may correspond to TRBD1 or TRBD2 (6 bases each). The CDR3 has 13 residues. The germline gives CDR1 SGHNT, CDR2 YYREEE (reference sequence). V gave up 2 bases and J gave up 5 bases, with 9 bases separating them. The chain's CDR3 is CASSLGGQDTQYF. The CDR3 coding sequence is TGTGCCAGCAGCTTAGGGGGGCAAGATACGCAGTATTTT.

The CDR3 sequence: CAISNKNQGTGELFF. For the CDR3, the DNA is TGTGCCATCAGTAACAAAAACCAGGGCACCGGGGAGCTGTTTTTT. The gene calls are TRBV10-3 and TRBJ2-2, with D possibly being TRBD1 (5 bases). V lost 5 bases and J lost 4, with 14 bases in between. The CDR3 is made up of 15 amino acids. The germline CDR1 and CDR2 sequences are ENHRY and SYGVKD.

The V gene is TRBV5-4, the J gene TRBJ1-2; maybe TRBD1 (6 bases). CDR1 SGHNT and CDR2 YYREEE come from the germline V gene (reference sequence). This CDR3 region has 12 residues. Trimming removed 2 bases at V and 10 bases at J, with 12 bases between. CDR3 in DNA: TGTGCCAGCAGCTTAAACAGGGACTCCTACACCTTC. Translation: CASSLNRDSYTF.

The chain recombines TRBV7-3 with TRBJ1-3, with no clear D. Looked up from germline, CDR1 is SGHTA and CDR2 is FQGTGA. V lost 5 bases and J 0 bases, leaving 17 bases between the germline ends. This CDR3 spans 17 amino acids. The CDR3 spells CASSLGGGGSSGNTIYF. In nucleotides, the CDR3 is TGTGCCAGCAGCCTCGGAGGCGGAGGTAGCTCTGGAAACACCATATATTTT.

With respect to this clone: Other DNA sequences in the sample encode the same CDR3. The chain couples TRBV9 to TRBJ1-5; D unresolved. Between the trimmed V and J ends, which lost 0 bases and 2 bases, there was a span of 6 bases. CDR3 length equals 14 residues. The V gene's germline CDR1 is SGDLS and CDR2 YYNGEE. DNA of the CDR3: TGTGCCAGCAGCGTAGAAGGTGGCAATCAGCCCCAGCATTTT. Its translation: CASSVEGGNQPQHF.

This rearrangement joins TRBV29-1 to TRBJ1-5; a weak D match, TRBD1 (6 bases). Germline-derived CDR1 and CDR2 are SQVTM and ANQGSEA. The CDR3 totals 18 residues. The V end lost 4 bases, the J end lost 3 bases, and 25 bases lay between the germline ends. CDR3 coding DNA: TGCAGCGTTGCTTGGCGGGACACAGGAGAAAAATTCAATCAGCCCCAGCATTTT. It encodes CSVAWRDTGEKFNQPQHF.

V is TRBV27 and J is TRBJ2-6; 7 positions agree with TRBD1. The CDR3 length is 17 residues. Germline-derived CDR1 and CDR2 are MNHEY and SMNVEV (reference sequence). Trimming cost V 10 bases and J 1 base; bases outside gene matches: 13. The CDR3 here is CATKSRDSESGANVLTF. The CDR3 nucleotides are TGTGCCACCAAATCCCGGGACAGTGAATCTGGGGCCAACGTCCTGACTTTC.